This entry lists 23 T cell receptor beta chains sequenced from one sample in a study of cytomegalovirus exposure and HLA in healthy donors. PCR was performed using 60 Vbeta and 13 Jbeta primers. Generated by immunoSEQ multiplex PCR, the TCRdb table keeps only in-frame clones and is missing some. This sample carries more than 140,000 clones, approximately 78% of them seen once, and the ten largest clones take around 3%. Sequencing used PBMCs. Every receptor here comes from a man younger than 35 in good health and CMV-seropositive.

The V call is TRBV5-1, the J call TRBJ2-3; D call uncertain. This CDR3 has 11 amino acids. V shed 6 bases and J shed 7 bases, with 9 bases lying between them. In germline, CDR1 is SGHRS, CDR2 YFSETQ. The CDR3: CASNLPHTQYF. Written as DNA, the CDR3 is TGCGCCAGCAACCTACCTCATACGCAGTATTTT. Full variable domain (remainder filled in from reference TRBV5-1 and TRBJ2-3): KAGVTQTPRYLIKTRGQQVTLSCSPISGHRSVSWYQQTPGQGLQFLFEYFSETQRNKGNFPGRFSGRQFSNSRSEMNVSTLELGDSALYLCASNLPHTQYFGPGTRLTVL.

V usage is TRBV5-6 and J usage is TRBJ2-7, with unresolved D. With 3 bases removed from V and 3 bases from J, the gap between germline ends came to 4 bases. The CDR3 is 11 amino acids. Germline V lookup: CDR1 SGHDT, CDR2 YYEEEE. The CDR3 nucleotides are TGTGCCAGCAGCTCCTACTACGAGCAGTACTTC. Its protein product is CASSSYYEQYF.

The rearrangement links TRBV7-2 to TRBJ2-1; 7 nucleotides align to TRBD2. With V trimmed by 1 base and J by 3 bases, 6 bases remained unmatched. This CDR3 spans 16 amino acids. CDR1 and CDR2 from the germline V gene are SGHTA and FQGNSA. As DNA, the CDR3 is TGTGCCAGCAGCTTAGAGAGCGGGACCTTCTACAATGAGCAGTTCTTC. It translates to CASSLESGTFYNEQFF.

V is TRBV4-1 and J is TRBJ1-1; TRBD1 aligns across 12 bases. Trimming at V came to 3 bases and at J to 1 base, leaving 0 bases not matched to a gene. CDR3 length: 15 residues. Germline assignment: CDR1 MGHRA and CDR2 YSYEKL. The CDR3 spells CASSQGQGANTEAFF. The CDR3, as DNA: TGCGCCAGCAGCCAGGGACAGGGGGCGAACACTGAAGCTTTCTTT.

The chain couples TRBV10-1 to TRBJ2-1; TRBD2 is a possible D gene (6 bases). V was trimmed by 0 bases and J by 4 bases, leaving 13 bases between them. The CDR3 extends over 16 amino acids. Germline assignment: CDR1 WNHNN and CDR2 SYGVQD (reference sequence). The CDR3 sequence is CASSESELAAYNEQFF. DNA of the CDR3: TGCGCCAGCAGTGAGTCGGAGTTAGCGGCTTACAATGAGCAGTTCTTC.

The V gene is TRBV4-1, the J gene TRBJ2-3; tentatively, D is TRBD2 (6 bases). V lost 2 bases to trimming and J lost 4 bases, with 16 bases between them. In germline, CDR1 is MGHRA, CDR2 YSYEKL. The CDR3 consists of 16 residues. The CDR3 DNA reads TGCGCCAGCAGCCAATTATCCGGAGGGCTTGCAGATACGCAGTATTTT. Translation gives CASSQLSGGLADTQYF.

The chain carries TRBV5-1 and TRBJ1-3; 9 bases map to TRBD1. This CDR3 is 17 amino acids long. Germline V gene lookup returns CDR1 SGHRS and CDR2 YFSETQ. V lost 4 bases to trimming and J lost 0 bases; unmatched junction nucleotides: 8. CDR3 sequence (DNA): TGCGCCAGCAGCCCGGGACAGGGAGGGTACTCTGGAAACACCATATATTTT. It yields the protein CASSPGQGGYSGNTIYF.

The V call is TRBV4-1, the J call TRBJ2-7; perhaps TRBD2 as D (6 bases). Trimming removed 0 bases from V and 5 bases from J, with 14 bases in between. This CDR3 region has 15 residues. CDR1 is MGHRA, CDR2 YSYEKL, per germline. The CDR3 region has the DNA TGCGCCAGCAGCCAAGAGGGACCCGGGGAGGACGAGCAGTACTTC. This encodes CASSQEGPGEDEQYF.

The chain couples TRBV29-1 to TRBJ2-1, with D possibly being TRBD2 (6 bases). Germline CDR1 SQVTM, CDR2 ANQGSEA. V was clipped by 3 bases and J by 0 bases, with 12 bases between them. This CDR3 comprises 15 residues. The CDR3 protein is CSVEGTGSSYNEQFF. DNA for the CDR3: TGCAGCGTTGAGGGGACCGGGAGCTCCTACAATGAGCAGTTCTTC.

V and J are TRBV4-1 and TRBJ1-2, with 9 bases identical to TRBD1. J was trimmed by 3 bases and V by 6 bases; bases with no gene match: 5. The CDR3 has 14 residues. Per germline, CDR1 MGHRA and CDR2 YSYEKL. Written as DNA, the CDR3 is TGCGCCAGCAGTTTACAGGGGGCGGACTATGGCTACACCTTC. Its protein product is CASSLQGADYGYTF.

V and J are TRBV19 and TRBJ2-1; the D gene is possibly TRBD2 (6 bases). The CDR3 spans 14 residues. Germline CDR1 and CDR2: LNHDA and SQIVND (reference sequence). V was cut by 3 bases and J by 8 bases, with 14 bases left in between. The CDR3: CASSIRGATDEQFF. Written as DNA, the CDR3 is TGTGCCAGTAGTATCCGCGGGGCGACGGATGAGCAGTTCTTC.

The chain uses TRBV5-1 and TRBJ2-1, with 8 bases identical to TRBD1. CDR1 SGHRS and CDR2 YFSETQ come from the germline V gene. The CDR3 is 15 amino acids. The junction had 6 bases not matched to a gene; V was cut back by 1 base and J by 6 bases. Here the CDR3 DNA reads TGCGCCAGCAGCTTGTATGCGGACAGGGTCAATGAGCAGTTCTTC. This sequence encodes CASSLYADRVNEQFF.

This chain joins TRBV9 and TRBJ1-5; D gene uncertain. Germline V lookup: CDR1 SGDLS, CDR2 YYNGEE. V lost 2 bases and J 4 bases, leaving 13 bases between the germline ends. The CDR3 has 15 amino acids. The CDR3 region has the DNA TGTGCCAGCAGCGTTGATGGGCAGCTGAATCAGCCCCAGCATTTT. It yields the protein CASSVDGQLNQPQHF.

Notes on this clone: The identical CDR3 is also encoded by other nucleotide sequences in the sample. The chain links TRBV5-4 to TRBJ2-7; no definite D call. V was clipped by 4 bases and J by 3 bases, with 14 bases between them. CDR1 and CDR2 from the germline V gene are SGHNT and YYREEE (reference sequence). The CDR3 covers 14 residues. CDR3 sequence reads: CASSHSTALYEQYF. CDR3 in DNA: TGTGCCAGCAGCCATTCAACAGCCCTCTACGAGCAGTACTTC.

The chain joins TRBV5-1 to TRBJ2-1; 11 bases fit TRBD2. Germline-derived CDR1 and CDR2 are SGHRS and YFSETQ. V gave up 7 bases and J gave up 6 bases; unmatched junction bases: 9. CDR3 length: 15 amino acids. Here the CDR3 reads CASRSLAGALNEQFF. The CDR3 region has the DNA TGCGCCAGCCGCTCACTAGCGGGAGCCCTCAATGAGCAGTTCTTC.

This clone has only one observation. The genes are TRBV6-1 and TRBJ1-1; 7 nucleotides align to TRBD1. The CDR3 has 13 residues. The germline CDR1 and CDR2 sequences are MNHNS and SASEGT. The trim removed 6 bases at V and 0 bases at J, leaving 1 base unmatched. The CDR3 is CASRGQLNTEAFF. The CDR3 DNA sequence: TGTGCCAGCAGGGGACAGTTGAACACTGAAGCTTTCTTT.

V gene TRBV6-1 combines with J gene TRBJ2-5, with 16 bases that match TRBD2. The CDR3 runs 19 residues. The V segment lost 0 bases and the J segment 5 bases; nucleotides outside the gene matches: 9. Germline V gene data show CDR1 as MNHNS and CDR2 as SASEGT. The CDR3 sequence: CASSEAKGLAGGPGETQYF. In nucleotides, the CDR3 is TGTGCCAGCAGTGAAGCTAAGGGACTAGCGGGAGGGCCCGGGGAGACCCAGTACTTC.

This clone turned up a few times. V and J are TRBV7-9 and TRBJ2-1; 11 bases map to TRBD2. The V and J ends lost 5 bases and 3 bases, in that order; junction bases with no gene match: 3. CDR1 and CDR2 from the germline V gene are SEHNR and FQNEAQ (reference sequence). The CDR3 has 15 amino acids. The CDR3 region has the DNA TGTGCCAGCAGCCACCTAGCGGGAGGCTACAATGAGCAGTTCTTC. Translation gives CASSHLAGGYNEQFF.

The chain links TRBV19 to TRBJ1-1; 7 bases match TRBD1. The trim removed 7 bases at V and 1 base at J, leaving 6 bases unmatched. The CDR3 sequence is 14 residues long. Germline V gene data show CDR1 as LNHDA and CDR2 as SQIVND (reference sequence). Here the CDR3 DNA reads TGTGCCAGTACCTACCGACAGGGGAACACTGAAGCTTTCTTT. It is translated as CASTYRQGNTEAFF.

The V gene is TRBV18, the J gene TRBJ2-4; TRBD1 might be the D (6 bases). Trimming took off 0 bases at V and 0 bases at J, with 12 bases between the two ends. This CDR3 is 17 amino acids long. The germline V gene encodes CDR1 KGHSH and CDR2 LQKENI. Written as DNA, the CDR3 is TGTGCCAGCTCACCACCTAGAGACAGGATAGCCAAAAACATTCAGTACTTC. Protein: CASSPPRDRIAKNIQYF.

CDR3 residues: CATMARVTYEQYF. CDR3 DNA sequence: TGTGCCACCATGGCCCGGGTTACCTACGAGCAGTACTTC. V gene TRBV28 combines with J gene TRBJ2-7, with D unclear. The CDR3 sequence is 13 residues long. Trimming stripped 10 bases from V and 2 bases from J, with 15 bases between. Germline V gene data show CDR1 as MDHEN and CDR2 as SYDVKM.

The chain has TRBV2 and TRBJ2-1, with a tentative D call TRBD1 (6 bases). This CDR3 spans 15 amino acids. Germline-derived CDR1 and CDR2 are SNHLY and FYNNEI. V lost 2 bases and J 4 bases, leaving 12 bases between the germline ends. CDR3 sequence: CASSEQGRTYNEQFF. DNA for the CDR3: TGTGCCAGCAGTGAACAGGGGCGAACGTACAATGAGCAGTTCTTC.

This chain links TRBV28 with TRBJ2-3; TRBD1 aligns across 8 bases. CDR3 length equals 17 residues. CDR1 is MDHEN, CDR2 SYDVKM, per germline. V was pared by 8 bases and J by 5 bases, with 18 bases of the junction left unmatched. CDR3 sequence reads: CASAPSLRGRGRDTQYF. The CDR3 DNA is TGTGCCAGCGCTCCCAGTTTGAGGGGCAGGGGGCGAGATACGCAGTATTTT.